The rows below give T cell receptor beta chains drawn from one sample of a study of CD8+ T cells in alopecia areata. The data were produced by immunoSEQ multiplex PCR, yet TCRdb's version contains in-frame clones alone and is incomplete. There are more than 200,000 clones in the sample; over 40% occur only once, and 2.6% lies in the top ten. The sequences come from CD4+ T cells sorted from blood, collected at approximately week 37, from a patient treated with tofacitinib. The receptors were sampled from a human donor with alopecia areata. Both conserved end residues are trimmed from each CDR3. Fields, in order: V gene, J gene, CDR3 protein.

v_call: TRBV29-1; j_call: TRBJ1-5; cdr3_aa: SVAVVGNQPQH
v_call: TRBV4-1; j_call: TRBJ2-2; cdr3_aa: ASSQGTSSGELF
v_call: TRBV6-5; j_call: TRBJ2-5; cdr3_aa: ASSISGAETQY
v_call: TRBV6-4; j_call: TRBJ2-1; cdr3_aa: ASSDRSGRAVYEQF
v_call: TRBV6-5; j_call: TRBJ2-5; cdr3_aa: ASRTGNRETQY
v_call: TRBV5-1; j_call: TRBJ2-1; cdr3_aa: ASSWSLGEGSNEQF
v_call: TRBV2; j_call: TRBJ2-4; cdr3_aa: ASSEFGTSFDIQY
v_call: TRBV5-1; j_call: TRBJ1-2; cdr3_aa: ASSLGTANYGYT
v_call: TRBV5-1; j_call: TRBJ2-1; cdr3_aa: ASSLGQGSYNEQF
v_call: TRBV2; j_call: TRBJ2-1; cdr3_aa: ASRATSYNEQF
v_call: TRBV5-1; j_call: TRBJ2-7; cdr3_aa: ASSLGEYEQY
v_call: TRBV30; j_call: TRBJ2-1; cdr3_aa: AWTAGRNNEQF
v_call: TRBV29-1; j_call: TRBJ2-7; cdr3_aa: SVAPRGVYEQY
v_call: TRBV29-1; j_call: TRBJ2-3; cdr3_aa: SAPTSGTDTQY
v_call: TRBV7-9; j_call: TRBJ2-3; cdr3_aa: ASSPAGSFTDTQY
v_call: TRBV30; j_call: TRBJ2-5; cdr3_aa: AWSMRDTLWETQY
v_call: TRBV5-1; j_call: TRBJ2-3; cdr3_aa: ASSLGTGGAETQY
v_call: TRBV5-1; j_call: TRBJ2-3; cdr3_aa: ASSTGLAGGYADTQY
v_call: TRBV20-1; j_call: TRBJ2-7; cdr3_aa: SVTSGEQY